Presented here are 11 T cell receptor beta chains from one specimen sequenced in a study of beta chain features in type 1 diabetes. Study observations and caveats: Type 1 diabetes patients showed a moderate but significant shortening of TCRB CDR3s in all four CD4+ subsets.

All of the isolated RNA was reverse transcribed, so expressed TCRB transcripts were sequenced. Repertoires were generated with immunoSEQ multiplex PCR, while TCRdb's copy carries only in-frame clones and drops some. The data show around 360,000 clones, around an eighth seen once. No antigen has been assigned to these receptors. The sequencing sample was made of naive CD4+ T cells from blood. Receptor source: a woman aged 18-29 years with type 1 diabetes.

In its sample, this clone was seen a few times. The chain carries TRBV29-1 and TRBJ1-2; 8 nucleotides line up with TRBD1. Per the germline V gene, CDR1 is SQVTM and CDR2 is ANQGSEA. The CDR3 totals 13 residues. Losses at the gene ends were 7 bases for V and 8 bases for J; bases not matched to a gene: 12. Here the CDR3 DNA reads TGCAGCGCGAAGGACAGGGCTTTGCGGGGCTACACCTTC. Amino acid sequence: CSAKDRALRGYTF. Drawing the rest from reference TRBV29-1 and TRBJ1-2, the complete variable domain is SAVISQKPSRDICQRGTSLTIQCQVDSQVTMMFWYRQQPGQSLTLIATANQGSEATYESGFVIDKFPISRPNLTFSTLTVSNMSPEDSSIYLCSAKDRALRGYTFGSGTRLTVV.

This clone was detected only a few times. The genes are TRBV29-1 and TRBJ2-5; 9 bases line up with TRBD1. The CDR3 sequence is 13 residues long. Germline V gives CDR1 SQVTM, CDR2 ANQGSEA. V dropped 4 bases and J dropped 2; count of bases not matched to a gene: 2. The chain's CDR3 is CSVAGTGQETQYF. CDR3 nucleotide sequence: TGCAGCGTTGCCGGGACAGGGCAAGAGACCCAGTACTTC.

The rearrangement links TRBV28 to TRBJ1-5, with 8 bases identical to TRBD1. CDR1 MDHEN and CDR2 SYDVKM come from the germline V gene. The CDR3 contains 13 residues. The chain's CDR3 is CATGRQGYQPQHF. The CDR3 region has the DNA TGTGCTACCGGGAGACAGGGGTATCAGCCCCAGCATTTT.

The J gene is TRBJ1-2, the V gene TRBV4-1; 7 bases agree with TRBD1. The CDR3 loop spans 15 amino acids. Trimming cost V 5 bases and J 0 bases; bases outside gene matches: 6. Germline CDR1 and CDR2: MGHRA and YSYEKL. The DNA of the CDR3 is TGCGCCAGCAGCTCCCAGACAGGGACTAACTATGGCTACACCTTC. As protein: CASSSQTGTNYGYTF.

V is TRBV7-9 and J is TRBJ2-1; a possible D gene is TRBD2 (5 bases). In germline, CDR1 is SEHNR, CDR2 FQNEAQ (reference sequence). The V gene lost 1 base and the J gene lost 8 bases, with 12 bases spanning the gap. The CDR3 totals 14 residues. Here the CDR3 reads CASSLDSGYDEQFF. Written as DNA, the CDR3 is TGTGCCAGCAGCTTAGATTCGGGGTATGATGAGCAGTTCTTC.

In this sample, this clone turned up a few times. The chain couples TRBV18 to TRBJ2-2; perhaps TRBD1 as D (5 bases). CDR1 is KGHSH, CDR2 LQKENI, per germline. The CDR3 runs 17 residues. V gave up 3 bases and J gave up 4 bases, with 18 bases separating them. CDR3 residues: CASSPLGTGTITGELFF. DNA of the CDR3: TGTGCCAGCTCACCCCTAGGCACAGGAACGATCACCGGGGAGCTGTTTTTT.

This chain connects TRBV4-3 to TRBJ1-2, with a possible D match to TRBD1 (5 bases). V shed 0 bases and J shed 8 bases, with 13 bases lying between them. The germline V gene encodes CDR1 LGHNA and CDR2 YSLEER. The CDR3 spans 14 residues. The CDR3 DNA follows: TGCGCCAGCAGCCAAGAGAAAGGGGTGGGGGGCTACACCTTC. This encodes CASSQEKGVGGYTF.

This clone was recorded once. The rearrangement uses TRBV7-2 and TRBJ2-1; TRBD2 agrees at 9 bases. CDR3 size: 16 residues. Germline trimming cut 6 bases from V and 1 base from J; bases unmatched to any gene: 7. The germline CDR1 and CDR2 sequences are SGHTA and FQGNSA. The CDR3, as DNA: TGTGCCAGCAGTCGAACTAGCGGGTTTTCCTACAATGAGCAGTTCTTC. Its translation: CASSRTSGFSYNEQFF.

This clone was seen more than once but under ten times. This chain joins TRBV4-1 and TRBJ1-4, with 7 bases aligning to TRBD1. V shed 0 bases and J 8 bases; nucleotides not matched to a gene: 6. Germline CDR1 MGHRA, CDR2 YSYEKL. The CDR3 has 15 residues. CDR3 bases: TGCGCCAGCAGCCAAGATTCAGGGGGAAGGGAAAAACTGTTTTTT. It encodes CASSQDSGGREKLFF.

The gene calls are TRBV7-9 and TRBJ1-1; D might be TRBD1 (5 bases). Germline loops: CDR1 SEHNR, CDR2 FQNEAQ (reference sequence). The CDR3 contains 11 residues. Deletions cut 1 base from V and 10 bases from J, with 7 bases between. CDR3 region: CASSLERGAFF. The DNA for the CDR3 is TGTGCCAGCAGCTTAGAAAGGGGAGCTTTCTTT. Combining the CDR3 with reference TRBV7-9 and TRBJ1-1 gives the whole variable domain DTGVSQNPRHKITKRGQNVTFRCDPISEHNRLYWYRQTLGQGPEFLTYFQNEAQLEKSRLLSDRFSAERPKGSFSTLEIQRTEQGDSAMYLCASSLERGAFFGQGTRLTVV.

This clone has only a few counts. V is TRBV12-5 and J is TRBJ1-6; TRBD1 agrees at 9 bases. The CDR3 extends over 15 amino acids. Germline trimming cut 3 bases from V and 7 bases from J; bases unmatched to any gene: 4. CDR1 LGHNT and CDR2 FRNRAP come from the germline V gene. As DNA, the CDR3 is TGTGCTAGTGGTTTCGGACAGGGGAGGAATTCACCCCTCCACTTT. Translating gives CASGFGQGRNSPLHF.